The clone carrying this T cell receptor (beta chain) was counted ten times or more. These data originate in a study of T cells in Graves' hyperthyroidism and ophthalmopathy. RNA transcripts were the template for amplifying TCR beta CDR3 regions. HTBI primers were employed in a first-round RT-PCR of the TCR CDR3. Each CDR3 protein is one row after TCRdb ran MiXCR on the multiplex PCR reads. The sample lists 470,000 or so distinct CDR3 sequences; about a fifth were seen once. Trimming cost V 1 base and J 1 base, with 7 bases left between them. This CDR3 is built from 14 residues. Germline values: CDR1 SGHDN, CDR2 FVKESK.

The J gene is TRBJ2-5, the V gene TRBV14; the D gene is possibly TRBD1 (5 bases). This clonotype originated in a man younger than 35 with Graves' hyperthyroidism. The source material was blood. The CDR3 nucleotides are TGTGCCAGCAGCCAAGGGACACTCCAAGAGACCCAGTACTTC. Translation gives CASSQGTLQETQYF.